This passage covers 8 T cell receptor beta chains from one sample sequenced in a study of post-analysis software for immune sequencing data. Study-wide results and caveats: When patients were compared with controls, 4 or 5 TRBV segments were more frequent, TRBV5-6, TRBV5-1 and TRBV20-1 among them.

Libraries were made from TCR beta cDNA, and they carried unique molecular identifiers. TCRdb recomputed calls from the PCR reads with MiXCR, one row per CDR3 protein. This sample carries roughly 650,000 distinct CDR3 sequences, 59% of them seen once, and the ten largest clones take about 11%. No cognate antigen is known for these TCRs. Sequenced sample: blood. These receptors were taken from a girl aged 2 to 10 with multiple sclerosis.

This clonotype was seen more than once but under ten times. The chain is built from TRBV29-1 and TRBJ2-5; D is possibly TRBD1 (6 bases). This CDR3 spans 13 amino acids. The V end lost 4 bases, the J end lost 5 bases, and 14 bases lay between the germline ends. The germline CDR1 and CDR2 sequences are SQVTM and ANQGSEA. The CDR3 sequence is CSVAGPQGETQYF. The CDR3 DNA follows: TGCAGCGTTGCCGGACCGCAGGGGGAGACCCAGTACTTC.

The CDR3 reads CASSARTSGFYNEQFF. The CDR3 nucleotides read TGTGCCAGCAGCGCCCGGACTAGCGGGTTTTACAATGAGCAGTTCTTC. The chain carries TRBV7-2 and TRBJ2-1, with 11 bases matching TRBD2. With 5 bases clipped from V and 4 bases from J, the junction kept 7 bases outside the gene matches. CDR1 and CDR2 from the germline V gene are SGHTA and FQGNSA. This CDR3 has 16 residues.

V gene TRBV5-6 combines with J gene TRBJ2-7, with D unresolved. V lost 5 bases, J lost 2 bases, and 17 bases lay in between. The CDR3 spans 15 residues. Per germline, CDR1 SGHDT and CDR2 YYEEEE. CDR3 protein: CASRITSVTPYEQYF. CDR3 DNA sequence: TGTGCCAGCAGGATAACCTCTGTGACCCCCTACGAGCAGTACTTC.

A single count supports this clonotype. The chain employs TRBV4-1 and TRBJ2-1, with D perhaps matching TRBD2 (5 bases). Germline loops: CDR1 MGHRA, CDR2 YSYEKL. Trimming took 0 bases from V and 5 from J, leaving 14 bases between them. CDR3 length: 16 residues. The CDR3 sequence: CASSQDRDFGNNEQFF. CDR3 in DNA: TGCGCCAGCAGCCAAGATCGGGATTTTGGGAACAATGAGCAGTTCTTC.

V is TRBV29-1 and J is TRBJ2-1, with TRBD1 as a possible D gene (6 bases). CDR1 is SQVTM and CDR2 is ANQGSEA in the germline V gene. Trimming shortened V by 0 bases and J by 1 base, and 10 bases separated the two germline ends. The CDR3 runs 15 residues. As DNA, the CDR3 is TGCAGCGTTGAAGATCACAGGGAGTCCTACAATGAGCAGTTCTTC. It translates to CSVEDHRESYNEQFF.

This clonotype was detected a few times. The J gene is TRBJ2-5, the V gene TRBV29-1; D possibly corresponds to TRBD1 (5 bases). The CDR3 is 13 amino acids. In germline, CDR1 is SQVTM, CDR2 ANQGSEA. Trimming pared 2 bases from V and 4 bases from J, leaving 11 bases between. This CDR3 reads CSVENLRGETQYF. The CDR3 DNA follows: TGCAGCGTTGAAAACTTAAGGGGAGAGACCCAGTACTTC.

The rearrangement links TRBV5-4 to TRBJ1-2; D is unresolved. Germline V gene sequence: CDR1 SGHNT, CDR2 YYREEE (reference sequence). This CDR3 region has 14 residues. Trimming took 2 bases from V and 3 from J, leaving 11 bases between them. The CDR3 nucleotides read TGTGCCAGCAGCTTCGATAGGTTGTACTATGGCTACACCTTC. The encoded protein is CASSFDRLYYGYTF. The full variable domain, its missing parts supplied by reference TRBV5-4 and TRBJ1-2, is ETGVTQSPTHLIKTRGQQVTLRCSSQSGHNTVSWYQQALGQGPQFIFQYYREEENGRGNFPPRFSGLQFPNYSSELNVNALELDDSALYLCASSFDRLYYGYTFGSGTRLTVV.

The V gene is TRBV6-6, the J gene TRBJ2-6; D possibly matches TRBD1 or TRBD2 (5 bases each). V shed 2 bases and J shed 4 bases, with 15 bases lying between them. The germline V gene has CDR1 MNHNY and CDR2 SVGAGI (reference sequence). This CDR3 comprises 17 residues. For the CDR3, the DNA is TGTGCCAGCAGTTACAGTCGAGGGGTCTCCGGGGCCAACGTCCTGACTTTC. It specifies CASSYSRGVSGANVLTF.